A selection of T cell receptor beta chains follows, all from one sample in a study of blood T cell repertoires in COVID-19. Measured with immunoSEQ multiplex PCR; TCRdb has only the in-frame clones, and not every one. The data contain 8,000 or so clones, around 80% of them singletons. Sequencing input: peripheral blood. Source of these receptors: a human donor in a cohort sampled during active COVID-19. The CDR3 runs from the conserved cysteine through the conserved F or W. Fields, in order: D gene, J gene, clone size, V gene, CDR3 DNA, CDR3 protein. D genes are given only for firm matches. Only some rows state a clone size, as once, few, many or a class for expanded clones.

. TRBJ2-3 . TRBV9 TGTGCCAGCAGCCAAACTAGGCTGGGGGATACGCAGTATTTT CASSQTRLGDTQYF
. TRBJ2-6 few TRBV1 TGCACCAGCACCCGGGAGGTCAAGCGGGACCTCTCTGGGGCCAACGTCCTGACTTTC CTSTREVKRDLSGANVLTF
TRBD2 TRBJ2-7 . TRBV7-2 TGTGCCAGCAGCTTAGCGCGGGGGGGCGAGCAGTACTTC CASSLARGGEQYF
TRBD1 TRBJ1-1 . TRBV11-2 TGTGCCAGCAGCCGGACAGGGTTGGGTATGTCTGCTTTCTTT CASSRTGLGMSAFF
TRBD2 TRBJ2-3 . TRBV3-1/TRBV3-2 TGTGCCAGCAGCCTTAGACTAGCGACCACAGATACGCAGTATTTT CASSLRLATTDTQYF
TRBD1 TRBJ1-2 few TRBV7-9 TGTGCCAGCAGCCCGCCGGGGACAGGGGATGGCTACACCTTC CASSPPGTGDGYTF
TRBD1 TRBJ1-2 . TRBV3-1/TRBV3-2 TGTGCCAGCAGCCATCAGGGACAGACCTATGGCTACACCTTC CASSHQGQTYGYTF
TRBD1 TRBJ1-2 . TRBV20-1 TGCAGTGCTAGTGATACCGGGACAGGGGATTATGTCACCTTC CSASDTGTGDYVTF
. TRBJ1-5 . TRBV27 TGTGCCAGCAGTCCCCGACAGCTATATCAGCCCCAGCATTTT CASSPRQLYQPQHF
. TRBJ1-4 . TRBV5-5 TGTGCCAGCAGCCCACGGACAGCTAATGAAAAACTGTTTTTT CASSPRTANEKLFF